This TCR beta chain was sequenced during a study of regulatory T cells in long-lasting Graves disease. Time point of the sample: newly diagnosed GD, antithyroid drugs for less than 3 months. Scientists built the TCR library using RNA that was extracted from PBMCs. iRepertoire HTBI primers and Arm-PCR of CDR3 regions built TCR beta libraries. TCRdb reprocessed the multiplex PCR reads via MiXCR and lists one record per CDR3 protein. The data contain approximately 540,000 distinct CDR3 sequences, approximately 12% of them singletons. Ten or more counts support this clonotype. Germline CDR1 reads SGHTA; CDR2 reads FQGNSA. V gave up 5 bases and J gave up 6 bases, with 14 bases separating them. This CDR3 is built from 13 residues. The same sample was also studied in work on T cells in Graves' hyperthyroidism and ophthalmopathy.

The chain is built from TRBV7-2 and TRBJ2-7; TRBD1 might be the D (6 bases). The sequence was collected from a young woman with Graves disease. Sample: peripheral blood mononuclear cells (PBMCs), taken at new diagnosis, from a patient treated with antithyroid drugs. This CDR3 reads CASSPLQGGEQYF. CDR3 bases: TGTGCCAGCAGCCCGCTACAGGGCGGCGAGCAGTACTTC.